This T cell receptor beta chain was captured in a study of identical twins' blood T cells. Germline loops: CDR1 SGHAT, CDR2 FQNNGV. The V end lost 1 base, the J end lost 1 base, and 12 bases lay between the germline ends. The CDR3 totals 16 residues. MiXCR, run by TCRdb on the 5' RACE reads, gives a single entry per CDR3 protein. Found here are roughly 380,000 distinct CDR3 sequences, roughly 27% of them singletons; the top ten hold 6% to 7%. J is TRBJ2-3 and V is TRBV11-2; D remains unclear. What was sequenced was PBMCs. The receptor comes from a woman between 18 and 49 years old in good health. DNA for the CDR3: TGTGCCAGCAGCTTAGCCCAAGACCCTCGCACAGATACGCAGTATTTT. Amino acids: CASSLAQDPRTDTQYF.